The present entry profiles one TCR beta chain with its context. The CDR3 is 13 amino acids. CDR1 and CDR2 from the germline V gene are LGHDT and YNNKEL (reference sequence). Trimming shortened V by 4 bases and J by 4 bases, and 10 bases separated the two germline ends. The data derive from a study of blood T cell repertoires in COVID-19. Study at large: T cells, B-cell-depleted T cells, or PBMCs provided the cDNA or gDNA that served as material.

Clones were sequenced by immunoSEQ multiplex PCR, and TCRdb holds only the in-frame ones, with some missing. In the table there are some 200,000 clones, approximately 80% of which are singletons. This TCR came from a human donor in a cohort sampled during active COVID-19. The V gene is TRBV3-1 (or the pseudogene TRBV3-2), the J gene TRBJ2-5, with D possibly matching TRBD2 (6 bases). Material for sequencing was peripheral blood. In nucleotides, the CDR3 is TGTGCCAGCAGCCGGGAACTAGCAGAGACCCAGTACTTC. Translating gives CASSRELAETQYF.